This T cell receptor beta chain was identified in a study of T cell clonotyping in hematopoietic cell transplantation. The time point denotes: recipient sample about 28 days before transplant, after cytoreduction. CDR1 and CDR2 from the germline V gene are SGHAT and FQNNGV. The V and J ends lost 2 bases and 1 base respectively, with 11 bases between them. This CDR3 spans 15 amino acids. Profiling relied on immunoSEQ multiplex PCR, and the TCRdb table lists in-frame clones only, not all of them. The data contain tens of thousands of clones, roughly 80% of them singletons. The sample in question was peripheral blood mononuclear cells, obtained before stem cell transplant. This TCR derives from a man aged 55 to 70 with myelodysplastic syndrome. Some clones in this sample may be carry-over from other donors' samples. V is TRBV11-2 and J is TRBJ1-1; the D gene is possibly TRBD1 (5 bases). The CDR3 nucleotides read TGTGCCAGCAGCTTACGGACAACGAAGAACACTGAAGCTTTCTTT. It encodes CASSLRTTKNTEAFF.